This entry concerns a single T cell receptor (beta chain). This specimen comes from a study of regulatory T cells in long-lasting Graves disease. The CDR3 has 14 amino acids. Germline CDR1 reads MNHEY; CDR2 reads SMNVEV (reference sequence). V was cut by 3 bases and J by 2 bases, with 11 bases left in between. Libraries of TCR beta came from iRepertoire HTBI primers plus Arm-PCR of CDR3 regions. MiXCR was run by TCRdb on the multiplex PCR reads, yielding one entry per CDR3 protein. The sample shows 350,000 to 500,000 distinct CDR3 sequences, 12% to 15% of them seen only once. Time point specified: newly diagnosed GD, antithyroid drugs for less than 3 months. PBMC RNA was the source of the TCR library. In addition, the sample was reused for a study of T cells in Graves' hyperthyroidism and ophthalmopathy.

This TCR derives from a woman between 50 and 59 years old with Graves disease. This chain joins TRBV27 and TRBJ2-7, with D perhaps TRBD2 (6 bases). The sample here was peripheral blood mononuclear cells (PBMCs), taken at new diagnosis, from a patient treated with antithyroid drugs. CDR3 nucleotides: TGTGCCAGCAGTTTCGGGACTCCGACCTACGAGCAGTACTTC. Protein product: CASSFGTPTYEQYF.